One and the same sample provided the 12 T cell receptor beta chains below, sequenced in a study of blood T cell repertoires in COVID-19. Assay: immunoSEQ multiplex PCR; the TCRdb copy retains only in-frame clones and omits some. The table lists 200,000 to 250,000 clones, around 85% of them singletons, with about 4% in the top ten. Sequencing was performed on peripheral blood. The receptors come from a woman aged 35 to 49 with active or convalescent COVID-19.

CDR3 sequence: CAWSVQGQGSTEAFF. In nucleotides, the CDR3 is TGTGCCTGGAGTGTACAGGGACAGGGGAGTACTGAAGCTTTCTTT. The gene calls are TRBV30 and TRBJ1-1; 10 bases are shared with TRBD1. Germline V CDR1 and CDR2: GTSNPN, SVGIG (reference sequence). The trim removed 0 bases at V and 5 bases at J, leaving 6 bases unmatched. This CDR3 has 15 residues.

This chain's CDR3 is CASIQSGAETYTEAFF. DNA of the CDR3: TGTGCCAGTATTCAGAGCGGGGCAGAAACTTACACTGAAGCTTTCTTT. This sequence joins TRBV19 and TRBJ1-1; TRBD1 might be the D (5 bases). V lost 7 bases and J lost 3, with 21 bases in between. Germline CDR1 reads LNHDA; CDR2 reads SQIVND (reference sequence). The length of the CDR3 is 16 residues.

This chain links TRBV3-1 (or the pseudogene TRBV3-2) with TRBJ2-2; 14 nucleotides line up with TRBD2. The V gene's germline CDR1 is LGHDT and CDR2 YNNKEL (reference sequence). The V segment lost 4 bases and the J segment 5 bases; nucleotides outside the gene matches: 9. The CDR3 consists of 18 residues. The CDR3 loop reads CASSRGPGLAGVTGELFF. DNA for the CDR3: TGTGCCAGCAGCCGGGGACCGGGACTAGCGGGGGTGACCGGGGAGCTGTTTTTT.

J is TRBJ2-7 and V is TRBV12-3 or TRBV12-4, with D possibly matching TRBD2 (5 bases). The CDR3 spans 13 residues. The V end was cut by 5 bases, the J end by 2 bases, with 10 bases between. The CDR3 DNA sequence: TGTGCCAGCAGTCGGACTTCCCCCTACGAGCAGTACTTC. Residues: CASSRTSPYEQYF.

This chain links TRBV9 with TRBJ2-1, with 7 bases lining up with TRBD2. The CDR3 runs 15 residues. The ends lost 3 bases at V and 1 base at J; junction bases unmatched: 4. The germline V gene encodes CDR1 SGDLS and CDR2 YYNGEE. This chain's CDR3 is CASSAVGGSYNEQFF. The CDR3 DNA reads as TGTGCCAGCAGCGCTGTGGGGGGGTCCTACAATGAGCAGTTCTTC.

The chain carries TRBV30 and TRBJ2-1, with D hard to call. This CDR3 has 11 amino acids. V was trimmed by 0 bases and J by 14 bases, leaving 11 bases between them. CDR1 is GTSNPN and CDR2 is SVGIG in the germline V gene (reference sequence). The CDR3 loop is CAWSVADVKFF. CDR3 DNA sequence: TGTGCCTGGAGTGTGGCGGATGTTAAGTTCTTC. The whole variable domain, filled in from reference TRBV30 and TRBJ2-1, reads SQTIHQWPATLVQPVGSPLSLECTVEGTSNPNLYWYRQAAGRGLQLLFYSVGIGQISSEVPQNLSASRPQDRQFILSSKKLLLSDSGFYLCAWSVADVKFFGPGTRLTVL.

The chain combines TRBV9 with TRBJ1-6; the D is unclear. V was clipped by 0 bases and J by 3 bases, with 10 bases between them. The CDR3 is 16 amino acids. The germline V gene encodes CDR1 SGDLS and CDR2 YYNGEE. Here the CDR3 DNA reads TGTGCCAGCAGCGTAGGCGGTGACCTCTATAATTCACCCCTCCACTTT. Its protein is CASSVGGDLYNSPLHF.

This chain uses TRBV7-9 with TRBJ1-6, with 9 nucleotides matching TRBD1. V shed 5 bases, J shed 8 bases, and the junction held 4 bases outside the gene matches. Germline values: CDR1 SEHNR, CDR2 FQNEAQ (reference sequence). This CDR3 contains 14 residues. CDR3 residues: CASSGTGFHSPLHF. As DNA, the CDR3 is TGTGCCAGCAGCGGGACAGGGTTTCATTCACCCCTCCACTTT.

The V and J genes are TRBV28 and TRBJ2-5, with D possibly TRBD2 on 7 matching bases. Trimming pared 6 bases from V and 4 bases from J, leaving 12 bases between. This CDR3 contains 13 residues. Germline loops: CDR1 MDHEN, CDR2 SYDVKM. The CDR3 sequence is CASRVGGRETQYF. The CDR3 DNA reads TGTGCCAGCAGAGTCGGGGGGCGAGAGACCCAGTACTTC.

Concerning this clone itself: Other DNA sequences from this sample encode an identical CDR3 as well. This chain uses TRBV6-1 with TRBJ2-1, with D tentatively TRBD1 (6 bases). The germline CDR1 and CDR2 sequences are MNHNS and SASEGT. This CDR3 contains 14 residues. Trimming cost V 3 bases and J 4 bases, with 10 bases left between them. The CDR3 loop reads CASSDRGSYNEQFF. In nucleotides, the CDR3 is TGTGCCAGCAGTGACAGGGGATCATACAATGAGCAGTTCTTC.

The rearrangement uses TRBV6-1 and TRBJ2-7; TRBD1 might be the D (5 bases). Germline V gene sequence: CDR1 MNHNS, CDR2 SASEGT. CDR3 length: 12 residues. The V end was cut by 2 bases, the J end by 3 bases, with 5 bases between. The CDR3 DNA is TGTGCCAGCAGTGAACAGGGCTACGAGCAGTACTTC. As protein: CASSEQGYEQYF.

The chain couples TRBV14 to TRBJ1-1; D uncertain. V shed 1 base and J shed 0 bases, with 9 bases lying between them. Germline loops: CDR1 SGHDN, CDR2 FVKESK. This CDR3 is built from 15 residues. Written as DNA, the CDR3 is TGTGCCAGCAGCCAAGGGAGAAAAATGAACACTGAAGCTTTCTTT. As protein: CASSQGRKMNTEAFF.